This TCR beta chain was recorded in a study of CD8 T cells in Susac syndrome (dated by TCRdb to about 2019). Study-wide context: Whether CD8+ T cell activation and differentiation in Susac syndrome was antigen driven was tested using repertoire sequencing. The clonality of the CD8+ T cell repertoire was compared across around twelve healthy donors, 14 Susac syndrome patients and around 16 multiple sclerosis patients. Study-wide findings and limitations: The TCR sequencing and HLA analysis was acknowledged to have included a relatively small number of individuals.

Peripheral blood CD8+ and CD4+ T cells from healthy donors, Susac syndrome patients and multiple sclerosis patients were profiled using high-throughput TCR beta sequencing. Multiple sclerosis controls were treatment-naive patients with stable or active relapsing-remitting disease fulfilling revised McDonald criteria. Bulk CD8+ and CD4+ T cells were purified by magnetic negative isolation, while CD8+ TEMRA cells were enriched using FACS. Blood was drawn into EDTA tubes, processed within 24 hours, and PBMCs were isolated by density gradient centrifugation. PBMCs destined for TCR sequencing were cryopreserved in liquid nitrogen and later thawed in a 37 °C water bath. Purity of sorted or isolated CD4+, CD8+ and CD8+ TEMRA cells was at least 90%. Comment on this clonotype: Its antigen is not yet known. The input lacks base qualities; no much larger clone sits a single base away.

For CDR1 and CDR2, the germline V gene (reference sequence) lists DFQATT and SNEGSKA. The CDR3 runs 17 residues from the cysteine to the phenylalanine. Of all the DNA, just the CDR3 is kept, 51 bases in frame from base 1. Germline trimming: 4 bases from V, 3 bases from J; junction bases outside gene matches: 12. RNA was extracted with the RNeasy kit and roughly 0.45 to 1 ug was reverse transcribed using random hexamers. The immunoSEQ multiplex PCR assay, which covers 54 Vbeta and 13 Jbeta segments, was used to amplify TCR beta CDR3 regions. PCR amplification bias was corrected using a synthetic template baseline for primer optimization and computational correction. As for the original processing: Only productive sequences were kept, with reads annotated to V, D and J genes according to IMGT and analyzed in immunoSEQ Analyzer. To calculate clonality, Shannon entropy was normalized by log2 of the number of productive unique sequences and then subtracted from one. For each patient and control, public and private clones were evaluated within the 100 most prevalent clones. A clone was defined as Susac-specific if it was absent from the healthy and MS cohorts, from roughly 1,000 published viral clones and from other ImmuneACCESS disease sequences. TCRdb applied fastp at Q25 and MiXCR to the public reads, then kept only in-frame beta chains. Records with the same CDR3 protein are collapsed into one entry carrying the most frequent genes and DNA. The V and J calls follow TCRdb's processing rather than the paper's. Present in this sample are about 430,000 distinct CDR3 sequences, more than 80% of which were seen just once. 0.09% to 0.15% of the sample rests with the top ten.

The receptor chain draws on TRBV20-1 and TRBJ1-2; 12 bases in between match TRBD1. The sequence derives from a human donor with multiple sclerosis. The sequenced sample was CD8+ T cells from PBMCs. The DNA sequence is given as TGCAGTGCTATAATTACGGGACAGGGGGCTTCCTACTATGGCTACACCTTC. Protein translation: CSAIITGQGASYYGYTF.